Listed here are 7 T cell receptor beta chains from one sample, sequenced in a study of T cell changes during pregnancy in multiple sclerosis (dated by TCRdb to the late 2010s). Library prep was done by the immunoSEQ multiplex PCR assay. TCRdb's version of the immuneACCESS table is confined to in-frame rearrangements and falls short of the full clone set. An unresolved V gene accounts for under half of the shortfall where checked; the remainder is of unknown origin. This sample holds fewer than 100,000 clones; around nine tenths were observed only once. The ten largest account for 1.5% to 2% of the sample. Material: peripheral blood, obtained before pregnancy. Receptors originate from a female donor with multiple sclerosis, enrolled in a pregnancy study.

This clone was seen ten or more times. The chain links TRBV7-2 to TRBJ1-4, with D uncertain. The CDR3 totals 13 residues. V shed 4 bases and J shed 7 bases, with 10 bases lying between them. The germline V gene encodes CDR1 SGHTA and CDR2 FQGNSA. The CDR3 reads CASSYTQAEKLFF. In nucleotides, the CDR3 is TGTGCCAGCAGCTACACCCAGGCTGAAAAACTGTTTTTT.

The chain's CDR3 is CASSPRRDDGYTF. CDR3 nucleotide sequence: TGTGCCAGCTCACCCCGCAGGGATGATGGCTACACCTTC. The V gene is TRBV18, the J gene TRBJ1-2; weak D call: TRBD1 (5 bases). Between the trimmed V and J ends, which lost 3 bases and 6 bases, there was a span of 11 bases. This CDR3 contains 13 residues. The V gene's germline CDR1 is KGHSH and CDR2 LQKENI.

Details on this clone: One end of the junction varies from germline; a read error may be responsible. J is TRBJ2-4 and V is TRBV23-1; D remains ambiguous. TRBV23-1 is identified as an open reading frame with a role that is uncertain. The CDR3 contains 9 residues. The CDR3 here is CASSHGGDF. CDR3 bases: TGCGCCAGCAGTCATGGCGGCGACTTC.

The gene calls are TRBV6-1 and TRBJ2-5; 11 bases are a match to TRBD1. Germline trimming cut 3 bases from V and 3 bases from J; bases unmatched to any gene: 6. The CDR3 sequence is 16 residues long. Germline loops: CDR1 MNHNS, CDR2 SASEGT. The CDR3: CASSDVPGQGEETQYF. The CDR3 DNA reads TGTGCCAGCAGTGATGTACCGGGACAGGGGGAAGAGACCCAGTACTTC.

This chain connects TRBV11-3 to TRBJ2-3; perhaps TRBD2 as D (5 bases). This CDR3 is built from 15 residues. V was pared by 4 bases and J by 6 bases, with 17 bases between. Germline V gene lookup returns CDR1 SGHNT and CDR2 YENEEA. Here the CDR3 reads CASSSSDKRSDTQYF. CDR3 coding DNA: TGTGCCAGCAGCTCGTCCGATAAGCGGAGTGATACGCAGTATTTT.

The chain combines TRBV5-1 with TRBJ1-2, with D uncertain. Germline-derived CDR1 and CDR2 are SGHRS and YFSETQ. V dropped 2 bases and J dropped 6 bases, with 11 bases sitting between them. The CDR3 extends over 13 amino acids. CDR3 DNA: TGCGCCAGCAGCTTCGGGATAGAGGATGGCTACACCTTC. Translated: CASSFGIEDGYTF.

The chain recombines TRBV6-5 with TRBJ2-3; TRBD1 matches at 8 bases. V shed 5 bases, J shed 6 bases, and the junction held 10 bases outside the gene matches. The germline CDR1 and CDR2 sequences are MNHEY and SVGAGI. The CDR3 totals 15 residues. CDR3 amino acids: CASSLAGGWYDTQYF. The CDR3 DNA reads as TGTGCCAGCAGTCTCGCAGGGGGCTGGTATGATACGCAGTATTTT.